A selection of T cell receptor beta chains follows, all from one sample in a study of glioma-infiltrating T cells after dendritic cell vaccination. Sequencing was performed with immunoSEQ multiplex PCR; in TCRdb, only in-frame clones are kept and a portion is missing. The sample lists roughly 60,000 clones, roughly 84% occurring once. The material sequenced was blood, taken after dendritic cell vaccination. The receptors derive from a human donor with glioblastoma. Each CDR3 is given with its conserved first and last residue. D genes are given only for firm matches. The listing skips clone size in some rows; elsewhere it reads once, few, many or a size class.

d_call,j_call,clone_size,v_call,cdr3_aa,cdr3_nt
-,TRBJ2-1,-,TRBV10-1,CASTRSYNEQFF,TGCGCCAGCACGAGGTCCTACAATGAGCAGTTCTTC
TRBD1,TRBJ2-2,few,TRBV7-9,CASSPKPGQDYTGELFF,TGTGCCAGCAGCCCTAAACCGGGACAGGATTACACCGGGGAGCTGTTTTTT
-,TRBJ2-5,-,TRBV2,CASSDRLETQYF,TGTGCCAGCAGTGACAGGTTGGAGACCCAGTACTTC
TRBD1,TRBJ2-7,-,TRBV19,CASSRDRAEQYF,TGTGCCAGTAGCCGAGACAGGGCCGAGCAGTACTTC
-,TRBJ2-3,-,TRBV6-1,CASRRSPTGTDTQYF,TGTGCCAGCCGTAGGTCCCCGACGGGGACAGATACGCAGTATTTT
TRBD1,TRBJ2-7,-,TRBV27,CASSSLDRGLMTSSYEQYF,TGTGCCAGCAGTTCCCTCGACAGGGGGCTGATGACAAGCTCCTACGAGCAGTACTTC
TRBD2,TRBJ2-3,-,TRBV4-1,CASSRLAGTDTQYF,TGCGCCAGCAGCCGTCTAGCGGGCACAGATACGCAGTATTTT
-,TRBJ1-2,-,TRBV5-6,CASSLFPGDNYGYTF,TGTGCCAGCAGCTTGTTCCCAGGGGATAACTATGGCTACACCTTC
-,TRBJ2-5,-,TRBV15,CATSPWRGRKETQYF,TGTGCCACCAGTCCCTGGCGGGGGCGGAAAGAGACCCAGTACTTC
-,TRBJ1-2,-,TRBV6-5,CASSYDGFRRQNGYTF,TGTGCCAGCAGTTACGACGGGTTCCGGCGTCAGAATGGCTACACCTTC
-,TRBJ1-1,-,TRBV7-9,CASSLGQNTEAFF,TGTGCCAGCAGCTTAGGGCAGAACACTGAAGCTTTCTTT
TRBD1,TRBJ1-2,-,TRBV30,CAWTGQPYYGYTF,TGTGCCTGGACGGGACAGCCTTACTATGGCTACACCTTC
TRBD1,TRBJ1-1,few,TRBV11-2,CASTPTGPMNTEAFF,TGTGCCAGCACCCCGACAGGGCCCATGAACACTGAAGCTTTCTTT
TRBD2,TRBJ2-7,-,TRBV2,CASSEAKRGTYEQYF,TGTGCCAGCAGTGAAGCCAAGCGGGGGACCTACGAGCAGTACTTC
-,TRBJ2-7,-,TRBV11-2,CASTTGREQYF,TGTGCCAGCACCACCGGTCGGGAGCAGTACTTC
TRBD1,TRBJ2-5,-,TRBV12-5,CASGLGVSGQVVETQYF,TGTGCTAGTGGTTTGGGGGTCTCAGGACAGGTGGTTGAGACCCAGTACTTC
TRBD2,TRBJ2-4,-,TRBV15,CATSRGLAGAKNIQYF,TGTGCCACCAGCAGGGGACTAGCGGGAGCCAAAAACATTCAGTACTTC
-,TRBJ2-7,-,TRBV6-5,CASSPGELYEQYF,TGTGCCAGCAGTCCCGGTGAACTCTACGAGCAGTACTTC
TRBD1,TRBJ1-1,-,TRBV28,CASSLTNSGTGVNTEAFF,TGTGCCAGCAGTTTAACTAATTCCGGGACAGGGGTCAACACTGAAGCTTTCTTT
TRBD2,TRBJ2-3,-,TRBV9,CASSLGLAGGYYTDTQYF,TGTGCCAGCAGCCTCGGGCTAGCGGGGGGCTACTACACAGATACGCAGTATTTT
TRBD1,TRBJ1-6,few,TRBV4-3,CASSLRGKGGGSPLHF,TGCGCCAGCAGCCTCAGGGGGAAAGGCGGAGGGTCACCCCTCCACTTT
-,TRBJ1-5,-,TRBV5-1,CASSLGFGQPQHF,TGCGCCAGCAGCTTGGGCTTCGGTCAGCCCCAGCATTTT
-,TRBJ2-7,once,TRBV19,CASSIATGLDEQYF,TGTGCCAGTAGTATTGCAACAGGGTTGGACGAGCAGTACTTC
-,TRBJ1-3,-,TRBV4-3,CASSQGLSSGNTIYF,TGCGCCAGCAGCCAAGGACTGAGCTCTGGAAACACCATATATTTT
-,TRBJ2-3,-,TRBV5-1,CASSWRGQGTDTQYF,TGCGCCAGCAGCTGGAGGGGGCAGGGGACAGATACGCAGTATTTT
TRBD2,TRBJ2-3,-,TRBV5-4,CASSPGTSGGATDTQYF,TGTGCCAGCAGCCCCGGGACTAGCGGGGGGGCAACGGATACGCAGTATTTT
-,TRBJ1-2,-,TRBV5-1,CASSLAVRGDYGYTF,TGCGCCAGCAGCTTGGCCGTTCGGGGGGACTATGGCTACACCTTC
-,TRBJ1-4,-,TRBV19,CASSSGTHDNEKLFF,TGTGCCAGTAGTTCTGGGACTCATGATAATGAAAAACTGTTTTTT
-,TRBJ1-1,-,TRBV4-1,CASSQPLQGLMNTEAFF,TGCGCCAGCAGCCAGCCCTTACAGGGTTTAATGAACACTGAAGCTTTCTTT
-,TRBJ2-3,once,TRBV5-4,CASSRTQGFTDTQYF,TGTGCCAGCAGCCGTACTCAGGGGTTTACAGATACGCAGTATTTT
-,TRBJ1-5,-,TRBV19,CASSKDRNQPQHF,TGTGCCAGTAGCAAAGACAGGAATCAGCCCCAGCATTTT
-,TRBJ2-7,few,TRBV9,CASSEGLAYEQYF,TGTGCCAGCAGCGAGGGACTCGCCTACGAGCAGTACTTC
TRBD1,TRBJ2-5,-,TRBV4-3,CASSQVATGAQGAQYF,TGCGCCAGCAGCCAAGTGGCCACAGGGGCCCAAGGGGCCCAGTACTTC
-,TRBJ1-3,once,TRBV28,CASSLLDSSGNTIYF,TGTGCCAGCAGTTTACTAGATTCCTCTGGAAACACCATATATTTT
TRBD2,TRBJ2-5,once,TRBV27,CASSLTRGYQETQYF,TGTGCCAGCAGTTTAACGCGGGGGTACCAAGAGACCCAGTACTTC
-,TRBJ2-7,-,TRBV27,CASSLSRAGISEQYF,TGTGCCAGCAGTTTAAGCCGGGCAGGGATTAGCGAGCAGTACTTC
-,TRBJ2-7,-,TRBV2,CASRTGTLYEQYF,TGTGCCAGCAGGACCGGGACACTCTACGAGCAGTACTTC
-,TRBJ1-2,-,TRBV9,CASSVGQFGDYTF,TGTGCCAGCAGCGTAGGACAGTTTGGCGACTACACCTTC
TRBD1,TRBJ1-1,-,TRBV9,CASSPTGQLFTEAFF,TGTGCCAGCAGCCCAACGGGACAGCTTTTCACTGAAGCTTTCTTT
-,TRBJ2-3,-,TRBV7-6,CASSLAPPSGGVETDTQYF,TGTGCCAGCAGCTTAGCCCCCCCCTCGGGGGGCGTCGAAACAGATACGCAGTATTTT
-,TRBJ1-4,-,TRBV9,CASSVEEEKLFF,TGTGCCAGCAGCGTAGAGGAGGAAAAACTGTTTTTT
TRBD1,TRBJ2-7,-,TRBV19,CASRRTGTYEQYF,TGTGCCAGTAGGAGGACAGGTACCTACGAGCAGTACTTC
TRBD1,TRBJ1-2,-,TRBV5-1,CASSLYGTADGYTF,TGCGCCAGCAGCTTGTACGGGACAGCTGATGGCTACACCTTC
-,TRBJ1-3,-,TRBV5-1,CASSRGSSSGNTIYF,TGCGCCAGCAGCCGGGGATCTTCCTCTGGAAACACCATATATTTT
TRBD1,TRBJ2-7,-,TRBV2,CASSMTGDVSEQYF,TGTGCCAGCAGCATGACAGGGGATGTCTCCGAGCAGTACTTC
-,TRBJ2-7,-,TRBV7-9,CASSPGRTTSYEQYF,TGTGCCAGCAGCCCTGGGCGGACAACCTCCTACGAGCAGTACTTC
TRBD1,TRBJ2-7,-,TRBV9,CASSPLDRPYEQYF,TGTGCCAGCAGCCCACTGGACAGGCCCTACGAGCAGTACTTC
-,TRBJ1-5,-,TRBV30,CAWSTRGDQPQHF,TGTGCCTGGAGTACCAGGGGCGATCAGCCCCAGCATTTT
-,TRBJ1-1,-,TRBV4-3,CASSQDRRTEAFF,TGCGCCAGCAGCCAAGACAGGAGGACTGAAGCTTTCTTT